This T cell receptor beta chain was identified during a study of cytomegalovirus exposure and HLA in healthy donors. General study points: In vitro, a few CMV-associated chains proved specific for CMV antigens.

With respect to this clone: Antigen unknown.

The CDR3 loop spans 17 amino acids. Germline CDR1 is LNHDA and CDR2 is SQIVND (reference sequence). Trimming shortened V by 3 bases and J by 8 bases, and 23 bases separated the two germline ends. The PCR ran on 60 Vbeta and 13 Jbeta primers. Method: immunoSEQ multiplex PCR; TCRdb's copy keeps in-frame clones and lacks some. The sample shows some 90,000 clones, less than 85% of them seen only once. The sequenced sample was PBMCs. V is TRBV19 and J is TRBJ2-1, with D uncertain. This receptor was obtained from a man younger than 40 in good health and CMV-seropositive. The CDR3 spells CASSISPGLRIRDEQFF. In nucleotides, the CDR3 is TGTGCCAGTAGTATTAGTCCGGGTCTAAGGATTCGGGATGAGCAGTTCTTC. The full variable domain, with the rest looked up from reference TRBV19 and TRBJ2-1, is DGGITQSPKYLFRKEGQNVTLSCEQNLNHDAMYWYRQDPGQGLRLIYYSQIVNDFQKGDIAEGYSVSREKKESFPLTVTSAQKNPTAFYLCASSISPGLRIRDEQFFGPGTRLTVL.